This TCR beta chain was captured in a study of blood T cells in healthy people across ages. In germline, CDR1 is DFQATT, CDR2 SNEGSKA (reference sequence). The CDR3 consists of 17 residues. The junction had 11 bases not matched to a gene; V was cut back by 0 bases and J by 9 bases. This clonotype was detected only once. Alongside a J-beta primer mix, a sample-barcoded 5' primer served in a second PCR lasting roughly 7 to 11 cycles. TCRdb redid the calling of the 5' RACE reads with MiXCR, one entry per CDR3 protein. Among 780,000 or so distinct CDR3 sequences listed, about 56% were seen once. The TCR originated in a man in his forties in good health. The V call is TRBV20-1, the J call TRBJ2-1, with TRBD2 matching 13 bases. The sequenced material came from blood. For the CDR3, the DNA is TGCAGTGCTAGAGATTTAACGGGACTAGCGGGATTAGGTGAGCAGTTCTTC. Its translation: CSARDLTGLAGLGEQFF.